This T cell receptor beta chain was recorded in a study of blood T cell repertoires in COVID-19. Study at large: There were acute and convalescent COVID-19 samples, and they came from the United States, Italy and Spain. PBMCs, B-cell-depleted T cells, or T cells were the source of the cDNA or gDNA that made up the material.

V lost 3 bases to trimming and J lost 7 bases, with 6 bases between them. Germline-derived CDR1 and CDR2 are SGHTA and FQGNSA. This CDR3 is built from 11 residues. The sample holds many counts of this clone. Authors' processing steps: Amplified reference gene primers provided the basis for estimating nucleated cell counts. The assay was immunoSEQ multiplex PCR, and TCRdb's table has in-frame clones only and misses some. V, J and clone size are taken as reported in that table, and D and trimming were inferred from the DNA itself. Of a few hundred thousand clones in the sample, roughly 85% were seen once.

The TCR comes from a woman younger than 35 with acute or convalescent COVID-19. The chain employs TRBV7-2 and TRBJ1-1; D is undetermined. Sequences were obtained from peripheral blood. The CDR3 here is CASSFGLEAFF. CDR3 nucleotide sequence: TGTGCCAGCAGCTTCGGTCTTGAAGCTTTCTTT.